These 13 T cell receptor beta chains originate from one sample sequenced in a study of T cell responses to AZD1222 COVID-19 vaccine. Produced via immunoSEQ multiplex PCR; TCRdb's table is partial and in-frame only. The table lists more than 150,000 clones, more than 90% of them singletons, with roughly 1.6% in the top ten. The sequencing used peripheral blood, collected 28 days after the second AZD1222 dose. These receptors all come from an adult who received the AZD1222 COVID-19 vaccine.

The chain carries TRBV9 and TRBJ1-3; 10 bases fit TRBD1. Losses at the gene ends were 0 bases for V and 4 bases for J; bases not matched to a gene: 13. Germline CDR1 reads SGDLS; CDR2 reads YYNGEE. CDR3 length equals 19 residues. The CDR3 DNA is TGTGCCAGCAGCGTAGAGACCCGGGACAGGGGAACGGGGGGAAACACCATATATTTT. It specifies CASSVETRDRGTGGNTIYF.

This chain uses TRBV19 with TRBJ1-1; no clear D gene. V shed 4 bases and J shed 1 base, with 13 bases lying between them. This CDR3 is built from 15 residues. Germline CDR1 and CDR2: LNHDA and SQIVND (reference sequence). The CDR3 spells CASSSLVKTNTEAFF. Here the CDR3 DNA reads TGTGCCAGTAGTAGTCTGGTCAAAACGAACACTGAAGCTTTCTTT.

The V and J genes are TRBV3-1 (or the pseudogene TRBV3-2) and TRBJ1-6; no clear D gene. The V gene's germline CDR1 is LGHDT and CDR2 YNNKEL (reference sequence). V was clipped by 8 bases and J by 7 bases, with 15 bases between them. The CDR3 runs to 14 residues. The CDR3 region is CASSLRDRNSPLHF. CDR3 sequence (DNA): TGTGCCAGCTCCTTAAGGGATAGAAATTCACCCCTCCACTTT.

The chain uses TRBV5-1 and TRBJ1-1, with a possible D match to TRBD1 (5 bases). Germline V gene lookup returns CDR1 SGHRS and CDR2 YFSETQ. V was trimmed by 4 bases and J by 1 base, leaving 8 bases between them. The CDR3 extends over 13 amino acids. This CDR3 is CASSSGQNTEAFF. CDR3 nucleotides: TGCGCCAGCAGCAGTGGACAGAACACTGAAGCTTTCTTT.

The CDR3 bases are TGTGCCAGCAGTTTATATCCACTAGTGTCCGAGGACAATGAGCAGTTCTTC. Residues: CASSLYPLVSEDNEQFF. The rearrangement joins TRBV28 to TRBJ2-1; tentatively, D is TRBD2 (5 bases). There are 17 residues in the CDR3. Germline-derived CDR1 and CDR2 are MDHEN and SYDVKM. The V end was cut by 1 base, the J end by 5 bases, with 18 bases between.

The chain uses TRBV9 and TRBJ1-6; no clear D. In germline, CDR1 is SGDLS, CDR2 YYNGEE. This CDR3 spans 14 amino acids. Deletions cut 3 bases from V and 10 bases from J, with 14 bases between. CDR3 in amino acids: CASSGPHGSSPLHF. The CDR3 nucleotides are TGTGCCAGCAGCGGGCCTCACGGCTCATCACCCCTCCACTTT.

The gene calls are TRBV19 and TRBJ2-1; D is tentatively TRBD1 or TRBD2 (5 bases each). The germline CDR1 and CDR2 sequences are LNHDA and SQIVND (reference sequence). V was cut by 0 bases and J by 0 bases, with 12 bases left in between. This CDR3 has 17 amino acids. The CDR3 region is CASSIERYGTSYNEQFF. CDR3 bases: TGTGCCAGTAGTATAGAACGCTACGGGACCTCCTACAATGAGCAGTTCTTC.

V and J are TRBV3-1 (or the pseudogene TRBV3-2) and TRBJ2-2; no definite D call. V was clipped by 4 bases and J by 4 bases, with 10 bases between them. Germline-derived CDR1 and CDR2 are LGHDT and YNNKEL (reference sequence). This CDR3 comprises 14 residues. The CDR3 loop reads CASSRHSPTGELFF. For the CDR3, the DNA is TGTGCCAGCAGCCGCCACAGTCCCACCGGGGAGCTGTTTTTT.

This chain links TRBV3-1 (or the pseudogene TRBV3-2) with TRBJ1-5; D not resolved. V dropped 4 bases and J dropped 4 bases, with 8 bases sitting between them. The CDR3 totals 13 residues. Germline-derived CDR1 and CDR2 are LGHDT and YNNKEL (reference sequence). CDR3: CASSPDNNQPQHF. In nucleotides, the CDR3 is TGTGCCAGCAGCCCGGATAATAATCAGCCCCAGCATTTT.

As regards this clone: The sample contains more than one DNA sequence encoding this CDR3. The chain combines TRBV5-1 with TRBJ2-5; no reliable D call. The length of the CDR3 is 12 residues. CDR1 SGHRS and CDR2 YFSETQ come from the germline V gene. V dropped 3 bases and J dropped 2 bases, with 5 bases sitting between them. CDR3 sequence: CASSSGQETQYF. The CDR3 DNA is TGCGCCAGCAGCTCCGGGCAAGAGACCCAGTACTTC.

About this clone: This sample includes further DNA sequences coding for the same CDR3. The V and J genes are TRBV4-1 and TRBJ2-3, with D unresolved. Germline V gives CDR1 MGHRA, CDR2 YSYEKL. The CDR3 contains 10 residues. Trimming stripped 8 bases from V and 4 bases from J, with 4 bases between. In DNA, the CDR3 is TGCGCCAGCGGGGCAGATACGCAGTATTTT. Translation gives CASGADTQYF.

This clone is a singleton in its sample. The rearrangement links TRBV5-4 to TRBJ2-2; tentatively, D is TRBD1 (7 bases). Germline-derived CDR1 and CDR2 are SGHNT and YYREEE (reference sequence). The V end lost 4 bases, the J end lost 4 bases, and 23 bases lay between the germline ends. The CDR3 consists of 18 residues. CDR3 residues: CASSPRTGQIGGTGELFF. The CDR3 DNA is TGTGCCAGCAGCCCCCGGACAGGCCAAATCGGGGGCACCGGGGAGCTGTTTTTT.

The CDR3 is CASSYGWGGNTEAFF. The CDR3 coding sequence is TGTGCCAGCAGTTACGGGTGGGGGGGGAACACTGAAGCTTTCTTT. This chain uses TRBV6-5 with TRBJ1-1, with D possibly being TRBD1 (5 bases). Trimming removed 2 bases at V and 1 base at J, with 11 bases between. The V gene's germline CDR1 is MNHEY and CDR2 SVGAGI. The CDR3 totals 15 residues.